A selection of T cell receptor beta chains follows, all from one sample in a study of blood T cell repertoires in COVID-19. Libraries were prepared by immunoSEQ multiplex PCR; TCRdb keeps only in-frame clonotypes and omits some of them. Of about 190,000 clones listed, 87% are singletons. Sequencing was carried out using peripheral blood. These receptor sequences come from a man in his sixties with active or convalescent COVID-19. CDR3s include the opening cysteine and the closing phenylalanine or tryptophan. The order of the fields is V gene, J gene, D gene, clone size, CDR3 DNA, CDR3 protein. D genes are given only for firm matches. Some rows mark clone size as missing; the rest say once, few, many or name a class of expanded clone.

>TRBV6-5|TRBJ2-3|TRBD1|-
TGTGCCAGCAGGGACAGGGGGCGTGAGGGAGATACGCAGTATTTT
CASRDRGREGDTQYF
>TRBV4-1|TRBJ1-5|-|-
TGCGCCAGCAGCCGACTACAGTATAATCAGCCCCAGCATTTT
CASSRLQYNQPQHF
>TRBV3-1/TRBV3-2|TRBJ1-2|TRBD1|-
TGTGCCAGCAGCTCCCGGGACAGGGCTGATGGCTACACCTTC
CASSSRDRADGYTF
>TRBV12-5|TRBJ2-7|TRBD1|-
TGTGCTAGTGGTTTGACCGCCGGGACAGATTCCTACGAGCAGTACTTC
CASGLTAGTDSYEQYF
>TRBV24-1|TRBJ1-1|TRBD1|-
TGTGCCACCAGTGATTCGAGACAGGGCGACACTGAAGCTTTCTTT
CATSDSRQGDTEAFF
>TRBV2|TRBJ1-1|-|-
TGTGCCAGCAGTGATCGGCCCCGGGTGAACACTGAAGCTTTCTTT
CASSDRPRVNTEAFF
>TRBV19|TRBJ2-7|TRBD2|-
TGTGCCAGTAGTTTGACTAGCGCGAGCTCCTACGAGCAGTACTTC
CASSLTSASSYEQYF
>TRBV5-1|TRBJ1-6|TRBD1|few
TGCGCCAGCAGCTCCGGACAGGGGTTGAATTCACCCCTCCACTTT
CASSSGQGLNSPLHF
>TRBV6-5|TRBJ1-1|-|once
TGTGCCAGCAGTTATGAGGGGGCTGAAGCTTTCTTT
CASSYEGAEAFF
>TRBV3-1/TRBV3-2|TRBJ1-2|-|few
TGTGCCAGCAGCCTCCAGGGAATGGGCTACACCTTC
CASSLQGMGYTF
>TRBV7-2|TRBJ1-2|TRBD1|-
TGTGCCAGCAGCCCAGCTACAGGGGACTGGTGGGGCTACACCTTC
CASSPATGDWWGYTF
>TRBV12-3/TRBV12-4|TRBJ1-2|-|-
TGTGCCAGCAGTTCTTTTCGGACAAATGGCTACACCTTC
CASSSFRTNGYTF
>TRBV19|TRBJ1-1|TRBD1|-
TGTGCCAGTAGTATAGGACAGGGACGGATGAACACTGAAGCTTTCTTT
CASSIGQGRMNTEAFF
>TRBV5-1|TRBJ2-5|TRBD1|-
TGCGCCAGCAGCTTACAAGGGGGCCAACAAGAGACCCAGTACTTC
CASSLQGGQQETQYF
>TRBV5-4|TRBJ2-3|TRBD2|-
TGTGCCAGCAGCTTTAGACTAGCGGGGTCCACAGATACGCAGTATTTT
CASSFRLAGSTDTQYF
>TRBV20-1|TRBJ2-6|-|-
TGCAGTGCTAGTGGGGGGGGCTCTTGGGCCAACGTCCTGACTTTC
CSASGGGSWANVLTF
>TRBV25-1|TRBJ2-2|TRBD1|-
TGTGCCAGCAGTGAATTTTCGGGACAGGGTAACACCGGGGAGCTGTTTTTT
CASSEFSGQGNTGELFF
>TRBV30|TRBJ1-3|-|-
TGTGCCTGGAGTGTACGAGGGATTAACTCCGGAAACACCATATATTTT
CAWSVRGINSGNTIYF
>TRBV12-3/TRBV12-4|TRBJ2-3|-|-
TGTGCCAGCAGCTTAGAGGGGGATACGCAGTATTTT
CASSLEGDTQYF
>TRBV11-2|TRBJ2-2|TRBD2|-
TGTGCCAGCAGCACTCCCACCGGGACTAGTAACACCGGGGAGCTGTTTTTT
CASSTPTGTSNTGELFF
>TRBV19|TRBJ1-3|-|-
TGTGCCAGTAGGGAACAGGGTTCTGGAAACACCATATATTTT
CASREQGSGNTIYF
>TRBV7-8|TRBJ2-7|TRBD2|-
TGTGCCAGCAGCTTAGTTATGAGCGGGGGGGCCCACGAGCAGTACTTC
CASSLVMSGGAHEQYF
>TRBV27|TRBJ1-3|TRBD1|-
TGTGCCAGCACTCACAGGGGGCCCTCTGGAAACACCATATATTTT
CASTHRGPSGNTIYF
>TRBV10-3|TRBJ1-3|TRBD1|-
TGTGCCATCAGTGAGCCCGGGCAGGGGGGTGGCTCTGGAAACACCATATATTTT
CAISEPGQGGGSGNTIYF
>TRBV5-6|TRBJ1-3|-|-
TGTGCCAGCAGCTTGGCCTTATCTGGAAACACCATATATTTT
CASSLALSGNTIYF
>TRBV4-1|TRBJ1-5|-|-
TGCGCCAGCAGCCAAGGGGCCAGGGGAATAGGTCAGCCCCAGCATTTT
CASSQGARGIGQPQHF
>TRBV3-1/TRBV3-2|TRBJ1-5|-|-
TGTGCCAGCAGGGCAGGGGTTGCGGATCAGCCCCAGCATTTT
CASRAGVADQPQHF
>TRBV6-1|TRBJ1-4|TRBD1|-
TGTGCCAGCAGTGGGACAGGGGCCAATCTTTGGAATGAAAAACTGTTTTTT
CASSGTGANLWNEKLFF
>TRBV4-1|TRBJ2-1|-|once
TGCGCCAGCAGCCAAGATCCAGATAGCGTCCACAATGAGCAGTTCTTC
CASSQDPDSVHNEQFF
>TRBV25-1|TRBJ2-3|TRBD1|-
TGTGCCAGCAGTGAGGGGGACAGCTATGATACGCAGTATTTT
CASSEGDSYDTQYF
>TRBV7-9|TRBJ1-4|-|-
TGTGCCAGCAGCTTTAGTGGAGGTGTGCATGAAAAACTGTTTTTT
CASSFSGGVHEKLFF
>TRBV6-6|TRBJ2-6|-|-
TGTGCCAGCAGGAGGGCCGGAGGGCCTGGGGCCAACGTCCTGACTTTC
CASRRAGGPGANVLTF
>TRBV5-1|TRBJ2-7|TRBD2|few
TGCGCCAGCAGCTTGGGACTAGCGGGGGGCGAGCAGTACTTC
CASSLGLAGGEQYF
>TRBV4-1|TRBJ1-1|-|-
TGCGCCAGCAGCCTGCGTAGCTTCGCAGGGGACGCGAGCGCTTTCTTT
CASSLRSFAGDASAFF
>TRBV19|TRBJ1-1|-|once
TGTGCCAGTAGTATAGGGGGCAGGGGGAACACTGAAGCTTTCTTT
CASSIGGRGNTEAFF
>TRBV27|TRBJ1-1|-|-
TGTGCCAGCAGTTTATATGAACGGGGTAGGGCCACTGAAGCTTTCTTT
CASSLYERGRATEAFF
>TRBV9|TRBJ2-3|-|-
TGTGCCAGCTCTAGGGGGGGGCCGACTCATACGCAGTATTTT
CASSRGGPTHTQYF
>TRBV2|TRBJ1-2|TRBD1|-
TGTGCCAGCAGGGAGGATGAGGGACAGGGGGAAGGCTACACCTTC
CASREDEGQGEGYTF
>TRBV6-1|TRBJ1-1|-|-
TGTGCCAGCAGTGAATATTCCGGGGGCACTGAAGCTTTCTTT
CASSEYSGGTEAFF